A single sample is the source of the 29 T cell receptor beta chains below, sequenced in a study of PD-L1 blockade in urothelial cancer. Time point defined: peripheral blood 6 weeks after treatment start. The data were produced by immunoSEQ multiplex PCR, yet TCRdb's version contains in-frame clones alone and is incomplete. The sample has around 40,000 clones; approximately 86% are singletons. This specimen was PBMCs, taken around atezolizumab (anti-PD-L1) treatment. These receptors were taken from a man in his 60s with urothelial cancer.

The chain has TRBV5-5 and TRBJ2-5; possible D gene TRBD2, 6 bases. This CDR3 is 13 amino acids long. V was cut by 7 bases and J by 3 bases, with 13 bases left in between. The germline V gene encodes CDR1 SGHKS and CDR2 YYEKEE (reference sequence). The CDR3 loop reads CASSGLAKETQYF. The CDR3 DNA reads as TGTGCCAGCTCGGGCCTAGCGAAAGAGACCCAGTACTTC.

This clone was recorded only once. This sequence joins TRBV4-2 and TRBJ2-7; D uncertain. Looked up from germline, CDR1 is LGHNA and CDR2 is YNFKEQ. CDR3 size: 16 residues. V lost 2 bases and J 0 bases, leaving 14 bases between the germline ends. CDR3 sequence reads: CASSQSLGYGSYEQYF. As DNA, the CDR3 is TGTGCCAGCAGCCAATCCCTGGGCTACGGCTCCTACGAGCAGTACTTC.

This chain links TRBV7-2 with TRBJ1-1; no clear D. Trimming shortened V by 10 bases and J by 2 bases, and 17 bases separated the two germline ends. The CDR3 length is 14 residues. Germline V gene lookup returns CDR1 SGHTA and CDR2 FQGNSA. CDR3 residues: CATQLMPPNTEAFF. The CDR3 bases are TGTGCCACCCAACTCATGCCCCCAAACACTGAAGCTTTCTTT.

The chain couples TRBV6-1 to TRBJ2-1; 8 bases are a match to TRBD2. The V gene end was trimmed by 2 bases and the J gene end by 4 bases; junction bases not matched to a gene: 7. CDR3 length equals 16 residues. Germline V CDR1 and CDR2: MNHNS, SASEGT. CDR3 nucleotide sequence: TGTGCCAGCAGTGAAAGCGTGAGCGGGAGATACAATGAGCAGTTCTTC. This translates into CASSESVSGRYNEQFF.

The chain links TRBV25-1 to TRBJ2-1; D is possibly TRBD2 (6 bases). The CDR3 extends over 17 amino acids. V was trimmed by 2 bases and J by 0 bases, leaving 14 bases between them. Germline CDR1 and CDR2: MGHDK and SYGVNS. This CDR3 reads CASSENKGAGSYNEQFF. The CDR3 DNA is TGTGCCAGCAGTGAAAACAAAGGAGCGGGCTCCTACAATGAGCAGTTCTTC. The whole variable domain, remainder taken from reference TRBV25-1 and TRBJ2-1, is EADIYQTPRYLVIGTGKKITLECSQTMGHDKMYWYQQDPGMELHLIHYSYGVNSTEKGDLSSESTVSRIRTEHFPLTLESARPSHTSQYLCASSENKGAGSYNEQFFGPGTRLTVL.

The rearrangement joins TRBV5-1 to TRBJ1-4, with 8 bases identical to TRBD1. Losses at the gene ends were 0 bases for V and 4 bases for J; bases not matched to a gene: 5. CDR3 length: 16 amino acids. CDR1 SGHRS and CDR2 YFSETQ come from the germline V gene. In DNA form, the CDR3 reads TGCGCCAGCAGCTTGGAGGGGGACAGGCGTAATGAAAAACTGTTTTTT. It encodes CASSLEGDRRNEKLFF.

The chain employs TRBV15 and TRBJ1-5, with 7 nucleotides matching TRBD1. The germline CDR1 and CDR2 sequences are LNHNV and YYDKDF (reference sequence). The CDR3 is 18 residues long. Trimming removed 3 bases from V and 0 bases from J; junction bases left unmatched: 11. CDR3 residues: CATSSPGGRSFSNQPQHF. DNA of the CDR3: TGTGCCACCAGCAGTCCAGGGGGGAGAAGCTTTAGCAATCAGCCCCAGCATTTT. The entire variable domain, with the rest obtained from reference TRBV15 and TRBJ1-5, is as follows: DAMVIQNPRYQVTQFGKPVTLSCSQTLNHNVMYWYQQKSSQAPKLLFHYYDKDFNNEADTPDNFQSRRPNTSFCFLDIRSPGLGDTAMYLCATSSPGGRSFSNQPQHFGDGTRLSIL.

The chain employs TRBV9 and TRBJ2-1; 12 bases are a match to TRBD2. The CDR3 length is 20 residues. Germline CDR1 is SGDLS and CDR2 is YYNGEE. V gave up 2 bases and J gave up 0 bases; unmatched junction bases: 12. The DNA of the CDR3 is TGTGCCAGCAGCGTGGCGGTTCTAGCGGGGGGGCGGTCCTCCTACAATGAGCAGTTCTTC. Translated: CASSVAVLAGGRSSYNEQFF.

CDR3 coding DNA: TGTGCCAGCAGCGGGGACAGGCGTAGCTATGGCTACACCTTC. It is translated as CASSGDRRSYGYTF. The chain has TRBV21-1 and TRBJ1-2; TRBD1, the D gene given by the table, was not confirmed from the DNA. TRBV21-1 is deemed a pseudogene. The CDR3 is 14 amino acids.

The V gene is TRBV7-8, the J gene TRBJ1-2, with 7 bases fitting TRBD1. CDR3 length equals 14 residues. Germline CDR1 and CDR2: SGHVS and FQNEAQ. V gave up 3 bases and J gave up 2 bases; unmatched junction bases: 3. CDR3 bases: TGTGCCAGCAGCTTGGGACAGCTAAACTATGGCTACACCTTC. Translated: CASSLGQLNYGYTF.

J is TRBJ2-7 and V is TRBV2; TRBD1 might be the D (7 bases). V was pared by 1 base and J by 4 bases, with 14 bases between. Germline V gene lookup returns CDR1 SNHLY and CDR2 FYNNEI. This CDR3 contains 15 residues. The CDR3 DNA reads TGTGCCAGCAGTGAAGGGAGGGGGCGTGAGTACGAGCAGTACTTC. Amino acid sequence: CASSEGRGREYEQYF.

CDR3: CASNVVAVNTGELFF. CDR3 DNA: TGTGCCAGCAATGTCGTGGCGGTCAACACCGGGGAGCTGTTTTTT. The chain employs TRBV2 and TRBJ2-2; the D is unclear. CDR3 length equals 15 residues. Germline V gene data show CDR1 as SNHLY and CDR2 as FYNNEI. Trimming shortened V by 7 bases and J by 2 bases, and 14 bases separated the two germline ends.

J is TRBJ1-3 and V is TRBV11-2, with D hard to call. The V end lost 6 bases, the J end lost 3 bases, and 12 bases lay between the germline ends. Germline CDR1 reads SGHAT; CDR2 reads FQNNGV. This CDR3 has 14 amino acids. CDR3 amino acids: CASSHSTFGNTIYF. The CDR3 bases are TGTGCCAGCAGTCACAGTACTTTTGGAAACACCATATATTTT.

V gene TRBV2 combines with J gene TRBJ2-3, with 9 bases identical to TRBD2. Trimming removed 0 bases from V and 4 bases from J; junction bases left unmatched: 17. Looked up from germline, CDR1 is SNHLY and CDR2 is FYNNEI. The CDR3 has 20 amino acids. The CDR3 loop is CASSEALWASGKQSADTQYF. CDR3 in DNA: TGTGCCAGCAGTGAAGCGCTTTGGGCTAGCGGGAAACAGTCCGCAGATACGCAGTATTTT.

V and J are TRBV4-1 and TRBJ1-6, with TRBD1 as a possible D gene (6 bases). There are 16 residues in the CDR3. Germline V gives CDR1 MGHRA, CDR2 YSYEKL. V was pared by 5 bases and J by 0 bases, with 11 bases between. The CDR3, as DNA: TGCGCCAGCAGCGTAGACAGGAGCTCCTATAATTCACCCCTCCACTTT. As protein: CASSVDRSSYNSPLHF.

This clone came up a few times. The DNA of the CDR3 is TGTGCCAGCAGCAGAGGGACTAGCGGGAGTGTTAATGAGCAGTTCTTC. Its translation is CASSRGTSGSVNEQFF. The chain carries TRBV7-8 and TRBJ2-1, with 14 positions matching TRBD2. V dropped 5 bases and J dropped 7; count of bases not matched to a gene: 7. Germline CDR1 and CDR2: SGHVS and FQNEAQ. The CDR3 extends over 16 amino acids. Using reference TRBV7-8 and TRBJ2-1 for the parts outside the CDR3, the full variable domain is GAGVSQSPRYKVAKRGQDVALRCDPISGHVSLFWYQQALGQGPEFLTYFQNEAQLDKSGLPSDRFFAERPEGSVSTLKIQRTQQEDSAVYLCASSRGTSGSVNEQFFGPGTRLTVL.

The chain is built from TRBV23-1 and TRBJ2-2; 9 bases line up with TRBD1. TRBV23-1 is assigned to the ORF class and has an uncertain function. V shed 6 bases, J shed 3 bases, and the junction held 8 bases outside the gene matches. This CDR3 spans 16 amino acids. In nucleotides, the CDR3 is TGCGCCAGCAGGACGACAGGGGGAATAGACACCGGGGAGCTGTTTTTT. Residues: CASRTTGGIDTGELFF.

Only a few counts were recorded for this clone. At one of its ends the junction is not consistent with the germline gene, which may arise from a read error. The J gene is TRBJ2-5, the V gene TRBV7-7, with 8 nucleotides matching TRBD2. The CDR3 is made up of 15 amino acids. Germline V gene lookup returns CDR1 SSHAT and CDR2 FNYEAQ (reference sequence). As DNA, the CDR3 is TGTGCTAGCAGCTTACGGGGGGGGCTACAAGAGACCCAGTACTTC. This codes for CASSLRGGLQETQYF.

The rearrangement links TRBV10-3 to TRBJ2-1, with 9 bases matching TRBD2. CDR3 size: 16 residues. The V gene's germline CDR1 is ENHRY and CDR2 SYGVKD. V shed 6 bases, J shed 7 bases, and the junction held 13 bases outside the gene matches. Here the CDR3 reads CAIRKNSGGLGNEQFF. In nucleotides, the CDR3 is TGTGCCATCAGGAAGAATAGCGGGGGCTTGGGGAATGAGCAGTTCTTC.

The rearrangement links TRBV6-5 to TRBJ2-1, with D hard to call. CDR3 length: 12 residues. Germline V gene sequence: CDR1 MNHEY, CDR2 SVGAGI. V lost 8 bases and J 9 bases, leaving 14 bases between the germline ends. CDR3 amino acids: CASGSSGGEQFF. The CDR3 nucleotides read TGTGCCAGCGGATCTAGTGGCGGTGAGCAGTTCTTC.

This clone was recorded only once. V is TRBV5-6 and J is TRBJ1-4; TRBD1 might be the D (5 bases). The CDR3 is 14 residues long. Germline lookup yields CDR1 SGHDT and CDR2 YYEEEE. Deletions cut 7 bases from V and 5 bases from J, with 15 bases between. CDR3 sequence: CASSGGSKNEKLFF. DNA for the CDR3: TGTGCCAGCTCCGGGGGGTCGAAAAATGAAAAACTGTTTTTT.

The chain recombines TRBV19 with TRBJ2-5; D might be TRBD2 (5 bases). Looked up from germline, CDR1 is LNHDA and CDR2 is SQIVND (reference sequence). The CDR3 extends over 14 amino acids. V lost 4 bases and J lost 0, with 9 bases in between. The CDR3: CASSRSDYQETQYF. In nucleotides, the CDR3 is TGTGCCAGTAGTAGGTCGGACTACCAAGAGACCCAGTACTTC.

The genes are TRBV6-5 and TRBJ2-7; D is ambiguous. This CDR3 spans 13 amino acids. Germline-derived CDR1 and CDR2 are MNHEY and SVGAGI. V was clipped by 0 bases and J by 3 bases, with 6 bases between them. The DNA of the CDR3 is TGTGCCAGCAGTTACTCTCAGATCTACGAGCAGTACTTC. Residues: CASSYSQIYEQYF.

The CDR3 region has the DNA TGCGCCAGCAAAGGGGCGGGGGCCAGCACAGATACGCAGTATTTT. Protein: CASKGAGASTDTQYF. This chain connects TRBV5-1 to TRBJ2-3, with a possible D match to TRBD2 (7 bases). The CDR3 length is 15 residues. Trimming took off 6 bases at V and 0 bases at J, with 14 bases between the two ends. Per the germline V gene, CDR1 is SGHRS and CDR2 is YFSETQ.

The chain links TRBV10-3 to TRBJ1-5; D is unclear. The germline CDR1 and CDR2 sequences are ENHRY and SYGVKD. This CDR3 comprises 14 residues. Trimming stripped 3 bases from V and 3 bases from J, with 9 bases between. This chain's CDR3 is CAISEDTINQPQHF. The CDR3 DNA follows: TGTGCCATCAGTGAAGACACAATCAATCAGCCCCAGCATTTT.

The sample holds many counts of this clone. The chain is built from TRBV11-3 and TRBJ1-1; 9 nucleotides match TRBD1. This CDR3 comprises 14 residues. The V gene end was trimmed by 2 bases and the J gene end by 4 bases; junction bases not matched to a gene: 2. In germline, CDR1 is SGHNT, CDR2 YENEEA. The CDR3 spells CASSLLGQGTEAFF. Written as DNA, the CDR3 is TGTGCCAGCAGCTTACTGGGACAGGGCACTGAAGCTTTCTTT.

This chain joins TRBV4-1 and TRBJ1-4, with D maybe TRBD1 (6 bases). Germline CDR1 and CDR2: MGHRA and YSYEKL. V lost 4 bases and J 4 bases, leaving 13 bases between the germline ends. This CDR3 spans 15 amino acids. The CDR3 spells CASSLGGRHNEKLFF. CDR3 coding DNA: TGCGCCAGCAGCCTTGGGGGCAGGCATAATGAAAAACTGTTTTTT.

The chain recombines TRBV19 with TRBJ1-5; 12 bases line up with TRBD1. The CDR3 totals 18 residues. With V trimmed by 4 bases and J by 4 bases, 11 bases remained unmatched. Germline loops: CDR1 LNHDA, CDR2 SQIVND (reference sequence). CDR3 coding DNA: TGTGCCAGTAGTAGAGGGACAGGGGGCTCCCGGGGAAATCAGCCCCAGCATTTT. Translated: CASSRGTGGSRGNQPQHF.

This chain's CDR3 is CASSGPFSYEQYF. The CDR3 nucleotides read TGTGCCAGCAGCGGGCCCTTCTCCTACGAGCAGTACTTC. The J gene is TRBJ2-7, the V gene TRBV9; D ambiguous. The V gene lost 3 bases and the J gene lost 0 bases, with 7 bases spanning the gap. The CDR3 is 13 residues long. Germline V CDR1 and CDR2: SGDLS, YYNGEE.